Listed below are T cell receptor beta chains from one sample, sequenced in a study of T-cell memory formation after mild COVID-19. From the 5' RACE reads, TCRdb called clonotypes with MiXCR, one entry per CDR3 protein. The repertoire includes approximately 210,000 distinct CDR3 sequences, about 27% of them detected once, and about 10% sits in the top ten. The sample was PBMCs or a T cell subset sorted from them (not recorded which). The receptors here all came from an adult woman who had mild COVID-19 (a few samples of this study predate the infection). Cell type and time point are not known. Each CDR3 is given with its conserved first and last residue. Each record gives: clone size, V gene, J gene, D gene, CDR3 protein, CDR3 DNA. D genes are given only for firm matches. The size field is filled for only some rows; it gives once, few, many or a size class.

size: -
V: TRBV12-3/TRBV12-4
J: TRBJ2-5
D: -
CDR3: CASGITGKETQYF
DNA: TGTGCCAGCGGAATCACAGGGAAAGAGACCCAGTACTTC

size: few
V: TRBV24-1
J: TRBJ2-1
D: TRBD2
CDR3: CATSDLREDEQFF
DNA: TGTGCCACCAGTGATTTGCGGGAGGATGAGCAGTTCTTC

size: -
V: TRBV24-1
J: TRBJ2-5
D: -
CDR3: CATSDPRTGRGVGETQYF
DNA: TGTGCCACCAGTGACCCCAGGACGGGACGAGGGGTCGGCGAGACCCAGTACTTC

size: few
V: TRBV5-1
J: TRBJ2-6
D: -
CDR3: CASSQEEVGANVLTF
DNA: TGCGCCAGCAGTCAGGAGGAGGTTGGGGCCAACGTCCTGACTTTC

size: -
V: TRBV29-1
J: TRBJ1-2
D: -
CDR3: CSVLSGEGYGYTF
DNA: TGCAGCGTCCTATCCGGGGAAGGCTATGGCTACACCTTC

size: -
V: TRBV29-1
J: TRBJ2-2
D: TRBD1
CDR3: CSARTGGKGTGELFF
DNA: TGCAGCGCACGGACAGGGGGTAAAGGGACCGGGGAGCTGTTTTTT

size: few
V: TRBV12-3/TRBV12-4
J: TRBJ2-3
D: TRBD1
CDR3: CASSNRDTGDADTQYF
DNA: TGTGCCAGCAGTAACCGGGATACAGGGGATGCGGATACGCAGTATTTT

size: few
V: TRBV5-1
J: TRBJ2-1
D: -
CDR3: CASSLVAEAAKFF
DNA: TGCGCCAGCAGCTTGGTTGCAGAGGCGGCCAAGTTCTTC

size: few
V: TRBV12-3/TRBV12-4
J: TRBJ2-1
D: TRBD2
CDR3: CASTRGRGGWDEQFF
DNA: TGTGCCAGCACCCGGGGGCGGGGGGGCTGGGATGAGCAGTTCTTC

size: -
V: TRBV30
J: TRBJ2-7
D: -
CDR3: CAWSVRLGERGEQYF
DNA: TGTGCCTGGAGTGTACGACTAGGGGAGAGGGGCGAGCAGTACTTC